This T cell receptor (beta chain) was retrieved from a study of cytomegalovirus exposure and HLA in healthy donors. Repertoires were generated with immunoSEQ multiplex PCR, while TCRdb's copy carries only in-frame clones and drops some. The sample yields approximately 300,000 clones, about nine tenths seen once. Germline-derived CDR1 and CDR2 are PRHDT and FYEKMQ (reference sequence). This CDR3 is built from 18 residues. Trimming took off 3 bases at V and 2 bases at J, with 19 bases between the two ends. The study, taken as a whole, reports: Generally TCR sequences proved uncommon, though certain public TCRs appeared in numerous donors.

With respect to this clone: Its specificity is unknown.

The chain joins TRBV13 to TRBJ2-2; no firm D call. The clonotype originates from a woman aged 30 to 39 in good health and CMV-seropositive. The sample was PBMCs. This chain's CDR3 is CASSFLPILSSNTGELFF. CDR3 nucleotide sequence: TGTGCCAGCAGCTTCCTGCCCATACTATCATCAAACACCGGGGAGCTGTTTTTT. The variable domain in full, completed from reference TRBV13 and TRBJ2-2, reads AAGVIQSPRHLIKEKRETATLKCYPIPRHDTVYWYQQGPGQDPQFLISFYEKMQSDKGSIPDRFSAQQFSDYHSELNMSSLELGDSALYFCASSFLPILSSNTGELFFGEGSRLTVL.